Below, one TCR beta chain is given with its context. Its antigen is unidentified. Generated by immunoSEQ multiplex PCR, the TCRdb table keeps only in-frame clones and is missing some. The sample consists of nearly 2 million clones, approximately 94% of them appearing once. Positive CCR7 selection of CD45RO-negative cells yielded the naive CD8 cells, and terminally differentiated effector memory CD45RA+ cells were excluded. The sample originates from a study of shared clonotypes between healthy human individuals. Overall study findings and caveats: Rarefaction indicated that sorted-subset sequencing remained incomplete although depth was large.

Germline V gives CDR1 SGDLS, CDR2 YYNGEE. The CDR3 runs to 18 residues. V trimming: 3 bases; J trimming: 4 bases; junction bases outside the gene matches: 18. This TCR came from a man between 18 and 29 years old in good health. Sequenced: naive CD8+ T cells sorted from blood. The rearrangement links TRBV9 to TRBJ1-2, with 7 bases that match TRBD1. The CDR3 DNA reads TGTGCCAGCAGCGCCTCCGGGTCTACAGGGGTCGGTGGCTATGGCTACACCTTC. It encodes CASSASGSTGVGGYGYTF.